This TCR beta chain is drawn from a study of beta chain features in type 1 diabetes. Study-wide background: Patient and healthy donor groups were alike in age, gender and cell yields.

Whole-study findings and limits: Junctions at VDJ sites from type 1 diabetes patients had fewer insertions and more deletions. Naive, central memory and Treg TCRB repertoires seemed to resemble each other more closely in patients than they did in healthy donors.

The authors reverse transcribed all of the isolated RNA, so sequencing captured expressed TCRB transcripts. Using immunoSEQ multiplex PCR, the repertoire was profiled, and TCRdb retains in-frame clones only, with some absent. The data show 620,000 or so clones, with around a sixth seen just once and around 0.1% held by the top ten. On this clone: Antigen: not known.

Sequences were obtained from naive CD4+ T cells from blood. The receptor was isolated from a man aged 18 to 35 in good health.

CDR3 coding DNA: TGTGCCAGCAGCTTTGGACAGGGGAGAACCTACGAGCAGTACTTC. This gives the protein CASSFGQGRTYEQYF. The rearrangement joins TRBV7-8 to TRBJ2-7, with 9 bases fitting TRBD1. Unmatched junction bases numbered 5, after V lost 3 bases and J lost 2 bases. The CDR3 spans 15 residues. In germline, CDR1 is SGHVS, CDR2 FQNEAQ.